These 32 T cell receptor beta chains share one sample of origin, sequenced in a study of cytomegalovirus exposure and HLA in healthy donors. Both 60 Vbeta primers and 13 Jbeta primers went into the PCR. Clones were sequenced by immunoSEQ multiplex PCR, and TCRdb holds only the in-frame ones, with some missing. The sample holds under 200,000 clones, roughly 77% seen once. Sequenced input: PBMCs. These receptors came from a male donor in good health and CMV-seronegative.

The CDR3 DNA reads TGTGCCAGCAGTGAAAACGGGGGGGAGGAGACCCAGTACTTC. The encoded protein is CASSENGGEETQYF. The chain uses TRBV2 and TRBJ2-5; 8 bases are a match to TRBD2. This CDR3 region has 14 residues. J was trimmed by 5 bases and V by 2 bases; bases with no gene match: 4. Per germline, CDR1 SNHLY and CDR2 FYNNEI.

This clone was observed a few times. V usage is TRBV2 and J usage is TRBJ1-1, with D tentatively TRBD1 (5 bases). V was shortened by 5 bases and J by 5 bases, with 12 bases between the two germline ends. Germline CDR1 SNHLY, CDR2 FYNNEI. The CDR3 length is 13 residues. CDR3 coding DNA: TGTGCCAGCAGTCAGACAGTGTGGACTGAAGCTTTCTTT. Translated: CASSQTVWTEAFF.

The CDR3: CASSRPGEKLFF. As DNA, the CDR3 is TGTGCCAGCAGCCGACCGGGGGAAAAACTGTTTTTT. J is TRBJ1-4 and V is TRBV5-8; D is ambiguous. The CDR3 runs 12 residues. The germline V and J ends were trimmed by 4 bases and 8 bases, with 9 bases remaining between them. The germline gives CDR1 SGHTS, CDR2 YDEGEE.

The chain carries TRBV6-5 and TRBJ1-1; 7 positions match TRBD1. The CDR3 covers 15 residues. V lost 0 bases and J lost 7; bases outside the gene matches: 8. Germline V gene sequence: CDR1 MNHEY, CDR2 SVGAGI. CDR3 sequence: CASSYSTGRSREAFF. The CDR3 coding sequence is TGTGCCAGCAGTTACTCGACAGGGAGGTCACGTGAAGCTTTCTTT.

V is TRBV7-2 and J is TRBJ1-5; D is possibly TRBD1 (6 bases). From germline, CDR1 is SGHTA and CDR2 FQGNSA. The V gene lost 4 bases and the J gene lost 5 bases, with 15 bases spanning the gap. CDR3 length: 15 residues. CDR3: CASSSYTGLDQPQHF. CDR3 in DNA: TGTGCCAGCAGCTCGTACACAGGGCTGGATCAGCCCCAGCATTTT.

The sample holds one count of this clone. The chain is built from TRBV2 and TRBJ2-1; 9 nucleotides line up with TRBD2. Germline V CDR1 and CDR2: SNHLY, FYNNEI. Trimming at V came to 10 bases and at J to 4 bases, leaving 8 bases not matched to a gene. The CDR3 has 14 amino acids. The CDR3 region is CATPGSGGYNEQFF. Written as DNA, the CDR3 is TGTGCCACACCGGGTAGCGGGGGATACAATGAGCAGTTCTTC.

The DNA for the CDR3 is TGCAGCGCCCCAGGGAACACAGATACGCAGTATTTT. Amino acids: CSAPGNTDTQYF. The chain joins TRBV29-1 to TRBJ2-3; a weak D match, TRBD1 (5 bases). Germline V gives CDR1 SQVTM, CDR2 ANQGSEA. This CDR3 region has 12 residues. V was shortened by 7 bases and J by 2 bases, with 10 bases between the two germline ends.

CDR3 nucleotide sequence: TGTGCCAGTAGTATACAGGTTAATTCACCCCTCCACTTT. Amino acid sequence: CASSIQVNSPLHF. The V call is TRBV19, the J call TRBJ1-6; no definite D call. This CDR3 contains 13 residues. With 2 bases removed from V and 6 bases from J, the gap between germline ends came to 5 bases. CDR1 and CDR2 from the germline V gene are LNHDA and SQIVND (reference sequence). Combining the CDR3 with reference TRBV19 and TRBJ1-6 gives the whole variable domain DGGITQSPKYLFRKEGQNVTLSCEQNLNHDAMYWYRQDPGQGLRLIYYSQIVNDFQKGDIAEGYSVSREKKESFPLTVTSAQKNPTAFYLCASSIQVNSPLHFGNGTRLTVT.

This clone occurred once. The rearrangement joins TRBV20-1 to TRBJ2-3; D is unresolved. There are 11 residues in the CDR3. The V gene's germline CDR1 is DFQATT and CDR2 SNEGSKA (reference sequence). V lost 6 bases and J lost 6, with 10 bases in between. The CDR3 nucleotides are TGCAGTGCGGAGAAGATCGATACGCAGTATTTT. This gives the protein CSAEKIDTQYF.

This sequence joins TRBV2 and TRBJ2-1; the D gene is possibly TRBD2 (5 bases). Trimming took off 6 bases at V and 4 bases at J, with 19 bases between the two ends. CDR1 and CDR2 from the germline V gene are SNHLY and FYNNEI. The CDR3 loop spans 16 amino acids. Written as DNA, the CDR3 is TGTGCCAGCAGGCCGTCTACTAGGCTTCCATACAATGAGCAGTTCTTC. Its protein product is CASRPSTRLPYNEQFF.

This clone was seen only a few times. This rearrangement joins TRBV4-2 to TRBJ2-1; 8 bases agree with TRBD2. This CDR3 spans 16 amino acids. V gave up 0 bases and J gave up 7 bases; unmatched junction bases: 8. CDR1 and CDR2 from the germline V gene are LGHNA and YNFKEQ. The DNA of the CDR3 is TGTGCCAGCAGCCAAGATGGTAGCGGGGAAGGGAATGAGCAGTTCTTC. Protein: CASSQDGSGEGNEQFF.

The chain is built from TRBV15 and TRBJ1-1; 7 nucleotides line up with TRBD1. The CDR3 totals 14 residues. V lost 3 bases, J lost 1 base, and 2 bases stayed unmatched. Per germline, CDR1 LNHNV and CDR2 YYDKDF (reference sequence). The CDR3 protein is CATSSRQGNTEAFF. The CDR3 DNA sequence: TGTGCCACCAGCAGTAGACAGGGGAACACTGAAGCTTTCTTT.

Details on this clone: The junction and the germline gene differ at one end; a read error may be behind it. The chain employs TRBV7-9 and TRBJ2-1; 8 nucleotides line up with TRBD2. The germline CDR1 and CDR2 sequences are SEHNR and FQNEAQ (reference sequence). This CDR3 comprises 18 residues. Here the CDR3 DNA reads TGTTCCAGCAGCTTATCGGGGGGGGGCGACCCGGATAACAATGAGCAGTTCTTC. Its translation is CSSSLSGGGDPDNNEQFF.

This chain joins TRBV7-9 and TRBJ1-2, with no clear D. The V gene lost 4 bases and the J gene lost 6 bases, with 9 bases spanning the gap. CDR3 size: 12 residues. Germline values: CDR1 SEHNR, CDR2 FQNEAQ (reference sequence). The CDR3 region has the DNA TGTGCCAGCAGCTGGAGTTCAGATGGCTACACCTTC. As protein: CASSWSSDGYTF.

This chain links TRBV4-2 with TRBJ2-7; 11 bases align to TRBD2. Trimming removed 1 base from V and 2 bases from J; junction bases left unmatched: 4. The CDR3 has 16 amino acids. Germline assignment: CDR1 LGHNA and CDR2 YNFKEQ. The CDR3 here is CASSQGGTSGTYEQYF. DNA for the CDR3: TGTGCCAGCAGCCAAGGTGGGACTAGCGGAACCTACGAGCAGTACTTC.

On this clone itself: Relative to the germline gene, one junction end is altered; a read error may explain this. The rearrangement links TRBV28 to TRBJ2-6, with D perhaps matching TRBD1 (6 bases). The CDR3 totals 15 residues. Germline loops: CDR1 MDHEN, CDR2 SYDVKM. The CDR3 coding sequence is TGTGCCAGCAGCTTATACAGGGTAGGGGCCAACGTCCTGACTTTC. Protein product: CASSLYRVGANVLTF.

The DNA for the CDR3 is TGTGCCAGCAGCTACGCCCGGGGAGCTTACACAGATACGCAGTATTTT. It is translated as CASSYARGAYTDTQYF. V gene TRBV5-6 combines with J gene TRBJ2-3; TRBD2 might be the D (5 bases). Germline CDR1 and CDR2: SGHDT and YYEEEE. V was trimmed by 3 bases and J by 2 bases, leaving 16 bases between them. The CDR3 is 16 residues long.

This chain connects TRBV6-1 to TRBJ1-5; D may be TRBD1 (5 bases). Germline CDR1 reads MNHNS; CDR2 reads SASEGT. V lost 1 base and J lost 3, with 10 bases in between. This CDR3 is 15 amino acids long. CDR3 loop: CASSEGAGPNQPQHF. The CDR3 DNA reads TGTGCCAGCAGTGAAGGGGCAGGGCCCAATCAGCCCCAGCATTTT.

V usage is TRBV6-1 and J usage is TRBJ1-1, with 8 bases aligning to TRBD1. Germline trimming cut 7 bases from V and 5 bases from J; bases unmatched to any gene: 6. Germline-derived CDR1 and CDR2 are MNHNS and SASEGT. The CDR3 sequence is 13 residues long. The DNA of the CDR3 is TGTGCCAGCATTTGGACAGGGTGGACTGAAGCTTTCTTT. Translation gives CASIWTGWTEAFF.

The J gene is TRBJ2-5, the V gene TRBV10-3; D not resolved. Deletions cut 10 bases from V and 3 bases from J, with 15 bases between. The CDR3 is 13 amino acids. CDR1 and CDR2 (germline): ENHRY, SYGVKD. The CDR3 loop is CATPQESKETQYF. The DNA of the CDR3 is TGTGCCACCCCCCAGGAAAGCAAAGAGACCCAGTACTTC.

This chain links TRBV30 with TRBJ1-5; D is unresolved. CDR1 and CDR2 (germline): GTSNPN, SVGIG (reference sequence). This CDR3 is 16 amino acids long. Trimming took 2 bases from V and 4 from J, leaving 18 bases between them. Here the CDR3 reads CAWSPRSYRWNQPQHF. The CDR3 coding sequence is TGTGCCTGGAGTCCCCGGTCATACAGATGGAATCAGCCCCAGCATTTT.

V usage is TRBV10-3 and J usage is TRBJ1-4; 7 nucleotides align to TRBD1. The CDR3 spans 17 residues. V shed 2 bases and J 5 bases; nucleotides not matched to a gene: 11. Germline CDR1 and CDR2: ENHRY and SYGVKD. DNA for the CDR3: TGTGCCATCAGTGAGCACCGACAGGGCGGGGGGAATGAAAAACTGTTTTTT. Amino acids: CAISEHRQGGGNEKLFF.

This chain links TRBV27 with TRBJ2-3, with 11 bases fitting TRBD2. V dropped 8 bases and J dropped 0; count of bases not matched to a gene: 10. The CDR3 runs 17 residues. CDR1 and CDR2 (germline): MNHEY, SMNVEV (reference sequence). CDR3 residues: CASGTSGSPFSTDTQYF. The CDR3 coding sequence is TGTGCCAGCGGAACTAGCGGGAGTCCGTTTAGCACAGATACGCAGTATTTT.

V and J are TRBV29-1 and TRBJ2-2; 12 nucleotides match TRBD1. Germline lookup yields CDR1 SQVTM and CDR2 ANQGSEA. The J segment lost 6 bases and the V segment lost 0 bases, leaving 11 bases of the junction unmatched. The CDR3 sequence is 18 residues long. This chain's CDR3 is CSVEDLSRGQGAPGELFF. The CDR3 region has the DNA TGCAGCGTTGAAGATCTATCTAGGGGACAGGGGGCTCCCGGGGAGCTGTTTTTT.

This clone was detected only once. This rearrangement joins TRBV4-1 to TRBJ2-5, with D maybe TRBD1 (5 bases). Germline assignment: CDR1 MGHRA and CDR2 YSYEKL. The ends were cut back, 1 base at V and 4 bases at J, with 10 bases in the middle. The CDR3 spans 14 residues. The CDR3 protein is CASSQVRQGETQYF. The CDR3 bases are TGCGCCAGCAGCCAAGTCCGCCAGGGAGAGACCCAGTACTTC.

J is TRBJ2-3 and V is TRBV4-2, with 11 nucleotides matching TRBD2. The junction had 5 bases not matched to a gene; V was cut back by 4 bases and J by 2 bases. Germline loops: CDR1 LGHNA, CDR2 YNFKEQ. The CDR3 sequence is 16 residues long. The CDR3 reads CASSPLLAGVTDTQYF. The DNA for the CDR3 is TGTGCCAGCAGCCCCCTACTAGCGGGAGTCACAGATACGCAGTATTTT.

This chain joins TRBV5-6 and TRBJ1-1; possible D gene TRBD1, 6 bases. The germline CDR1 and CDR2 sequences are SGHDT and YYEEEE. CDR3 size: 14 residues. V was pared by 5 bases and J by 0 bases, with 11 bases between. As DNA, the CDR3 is TGTGCCAGCAGTCGGACAGTAATGAACACTGAAGCTTTCTTT. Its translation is CASSRTVMNTEAFF.

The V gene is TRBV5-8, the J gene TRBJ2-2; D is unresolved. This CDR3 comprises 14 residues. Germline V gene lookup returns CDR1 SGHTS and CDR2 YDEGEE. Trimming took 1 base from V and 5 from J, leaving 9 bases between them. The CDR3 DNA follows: TGTGCCAGCAGCTTGTACGGAGTTACCGGGGAGCTGTTTTTT. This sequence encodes CASSLYGVTGELFF. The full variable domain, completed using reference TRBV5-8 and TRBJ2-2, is EAGVTQSPTHLIKTRGQQATLRCSPISGHTSVYWYQQALGLGLQFLLWYDEGEERNRGNFPPRFSGRQFPNYSSELNVNALELEDSALYLCASSLYGVTGELFFGEGSRLTVL.

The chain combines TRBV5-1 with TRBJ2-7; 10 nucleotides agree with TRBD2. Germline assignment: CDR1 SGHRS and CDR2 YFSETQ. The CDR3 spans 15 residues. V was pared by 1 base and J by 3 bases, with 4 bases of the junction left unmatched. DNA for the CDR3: TGCGCCAGCAGCTTGAGGACTAGCGGAAGCTACGAGCAGTACTTC. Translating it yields CASSLRTSGSYEQYF.

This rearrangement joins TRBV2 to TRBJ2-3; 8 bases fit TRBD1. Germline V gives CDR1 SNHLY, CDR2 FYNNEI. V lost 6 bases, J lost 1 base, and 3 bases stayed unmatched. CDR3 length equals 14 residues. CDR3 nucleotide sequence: TGTGCCAGCAGCCCGACAGGGGGCACAGATACGCAGTATTTT. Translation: CASSPTGGTDTQYF.

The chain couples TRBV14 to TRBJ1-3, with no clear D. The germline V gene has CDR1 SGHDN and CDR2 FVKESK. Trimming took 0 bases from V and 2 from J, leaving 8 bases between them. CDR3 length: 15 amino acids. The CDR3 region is CASSQDISAGNTIYF. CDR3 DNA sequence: TGTGCCAGCAGCCAAGATATTTCGGCTGGAAACACCATATATTTT.

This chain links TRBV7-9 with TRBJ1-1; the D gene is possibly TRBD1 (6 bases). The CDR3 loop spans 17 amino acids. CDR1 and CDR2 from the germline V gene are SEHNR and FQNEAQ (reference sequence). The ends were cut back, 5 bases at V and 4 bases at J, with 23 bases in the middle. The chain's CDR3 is CASSKPGQGPEGTEAFF. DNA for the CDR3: TGTGCCAGCAGCAAACCGGGACAAGGCCCTGAGGGCACTGAAGCTTTCTTT.